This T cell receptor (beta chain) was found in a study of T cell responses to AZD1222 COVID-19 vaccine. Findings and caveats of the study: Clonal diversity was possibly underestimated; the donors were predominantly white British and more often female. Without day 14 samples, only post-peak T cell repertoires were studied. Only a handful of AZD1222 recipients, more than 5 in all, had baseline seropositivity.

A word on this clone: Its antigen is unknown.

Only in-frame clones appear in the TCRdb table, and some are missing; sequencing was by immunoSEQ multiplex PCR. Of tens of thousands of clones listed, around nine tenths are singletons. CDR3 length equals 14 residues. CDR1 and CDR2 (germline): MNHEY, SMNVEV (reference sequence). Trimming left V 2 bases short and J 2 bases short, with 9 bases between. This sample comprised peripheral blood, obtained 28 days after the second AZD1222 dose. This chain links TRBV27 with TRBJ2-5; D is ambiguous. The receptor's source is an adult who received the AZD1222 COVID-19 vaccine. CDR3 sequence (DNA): TGTGCCAGCAGTTTACTTGCAAATCAAGAGACCCAGTACTTC. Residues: CASSLLANQETQYF.